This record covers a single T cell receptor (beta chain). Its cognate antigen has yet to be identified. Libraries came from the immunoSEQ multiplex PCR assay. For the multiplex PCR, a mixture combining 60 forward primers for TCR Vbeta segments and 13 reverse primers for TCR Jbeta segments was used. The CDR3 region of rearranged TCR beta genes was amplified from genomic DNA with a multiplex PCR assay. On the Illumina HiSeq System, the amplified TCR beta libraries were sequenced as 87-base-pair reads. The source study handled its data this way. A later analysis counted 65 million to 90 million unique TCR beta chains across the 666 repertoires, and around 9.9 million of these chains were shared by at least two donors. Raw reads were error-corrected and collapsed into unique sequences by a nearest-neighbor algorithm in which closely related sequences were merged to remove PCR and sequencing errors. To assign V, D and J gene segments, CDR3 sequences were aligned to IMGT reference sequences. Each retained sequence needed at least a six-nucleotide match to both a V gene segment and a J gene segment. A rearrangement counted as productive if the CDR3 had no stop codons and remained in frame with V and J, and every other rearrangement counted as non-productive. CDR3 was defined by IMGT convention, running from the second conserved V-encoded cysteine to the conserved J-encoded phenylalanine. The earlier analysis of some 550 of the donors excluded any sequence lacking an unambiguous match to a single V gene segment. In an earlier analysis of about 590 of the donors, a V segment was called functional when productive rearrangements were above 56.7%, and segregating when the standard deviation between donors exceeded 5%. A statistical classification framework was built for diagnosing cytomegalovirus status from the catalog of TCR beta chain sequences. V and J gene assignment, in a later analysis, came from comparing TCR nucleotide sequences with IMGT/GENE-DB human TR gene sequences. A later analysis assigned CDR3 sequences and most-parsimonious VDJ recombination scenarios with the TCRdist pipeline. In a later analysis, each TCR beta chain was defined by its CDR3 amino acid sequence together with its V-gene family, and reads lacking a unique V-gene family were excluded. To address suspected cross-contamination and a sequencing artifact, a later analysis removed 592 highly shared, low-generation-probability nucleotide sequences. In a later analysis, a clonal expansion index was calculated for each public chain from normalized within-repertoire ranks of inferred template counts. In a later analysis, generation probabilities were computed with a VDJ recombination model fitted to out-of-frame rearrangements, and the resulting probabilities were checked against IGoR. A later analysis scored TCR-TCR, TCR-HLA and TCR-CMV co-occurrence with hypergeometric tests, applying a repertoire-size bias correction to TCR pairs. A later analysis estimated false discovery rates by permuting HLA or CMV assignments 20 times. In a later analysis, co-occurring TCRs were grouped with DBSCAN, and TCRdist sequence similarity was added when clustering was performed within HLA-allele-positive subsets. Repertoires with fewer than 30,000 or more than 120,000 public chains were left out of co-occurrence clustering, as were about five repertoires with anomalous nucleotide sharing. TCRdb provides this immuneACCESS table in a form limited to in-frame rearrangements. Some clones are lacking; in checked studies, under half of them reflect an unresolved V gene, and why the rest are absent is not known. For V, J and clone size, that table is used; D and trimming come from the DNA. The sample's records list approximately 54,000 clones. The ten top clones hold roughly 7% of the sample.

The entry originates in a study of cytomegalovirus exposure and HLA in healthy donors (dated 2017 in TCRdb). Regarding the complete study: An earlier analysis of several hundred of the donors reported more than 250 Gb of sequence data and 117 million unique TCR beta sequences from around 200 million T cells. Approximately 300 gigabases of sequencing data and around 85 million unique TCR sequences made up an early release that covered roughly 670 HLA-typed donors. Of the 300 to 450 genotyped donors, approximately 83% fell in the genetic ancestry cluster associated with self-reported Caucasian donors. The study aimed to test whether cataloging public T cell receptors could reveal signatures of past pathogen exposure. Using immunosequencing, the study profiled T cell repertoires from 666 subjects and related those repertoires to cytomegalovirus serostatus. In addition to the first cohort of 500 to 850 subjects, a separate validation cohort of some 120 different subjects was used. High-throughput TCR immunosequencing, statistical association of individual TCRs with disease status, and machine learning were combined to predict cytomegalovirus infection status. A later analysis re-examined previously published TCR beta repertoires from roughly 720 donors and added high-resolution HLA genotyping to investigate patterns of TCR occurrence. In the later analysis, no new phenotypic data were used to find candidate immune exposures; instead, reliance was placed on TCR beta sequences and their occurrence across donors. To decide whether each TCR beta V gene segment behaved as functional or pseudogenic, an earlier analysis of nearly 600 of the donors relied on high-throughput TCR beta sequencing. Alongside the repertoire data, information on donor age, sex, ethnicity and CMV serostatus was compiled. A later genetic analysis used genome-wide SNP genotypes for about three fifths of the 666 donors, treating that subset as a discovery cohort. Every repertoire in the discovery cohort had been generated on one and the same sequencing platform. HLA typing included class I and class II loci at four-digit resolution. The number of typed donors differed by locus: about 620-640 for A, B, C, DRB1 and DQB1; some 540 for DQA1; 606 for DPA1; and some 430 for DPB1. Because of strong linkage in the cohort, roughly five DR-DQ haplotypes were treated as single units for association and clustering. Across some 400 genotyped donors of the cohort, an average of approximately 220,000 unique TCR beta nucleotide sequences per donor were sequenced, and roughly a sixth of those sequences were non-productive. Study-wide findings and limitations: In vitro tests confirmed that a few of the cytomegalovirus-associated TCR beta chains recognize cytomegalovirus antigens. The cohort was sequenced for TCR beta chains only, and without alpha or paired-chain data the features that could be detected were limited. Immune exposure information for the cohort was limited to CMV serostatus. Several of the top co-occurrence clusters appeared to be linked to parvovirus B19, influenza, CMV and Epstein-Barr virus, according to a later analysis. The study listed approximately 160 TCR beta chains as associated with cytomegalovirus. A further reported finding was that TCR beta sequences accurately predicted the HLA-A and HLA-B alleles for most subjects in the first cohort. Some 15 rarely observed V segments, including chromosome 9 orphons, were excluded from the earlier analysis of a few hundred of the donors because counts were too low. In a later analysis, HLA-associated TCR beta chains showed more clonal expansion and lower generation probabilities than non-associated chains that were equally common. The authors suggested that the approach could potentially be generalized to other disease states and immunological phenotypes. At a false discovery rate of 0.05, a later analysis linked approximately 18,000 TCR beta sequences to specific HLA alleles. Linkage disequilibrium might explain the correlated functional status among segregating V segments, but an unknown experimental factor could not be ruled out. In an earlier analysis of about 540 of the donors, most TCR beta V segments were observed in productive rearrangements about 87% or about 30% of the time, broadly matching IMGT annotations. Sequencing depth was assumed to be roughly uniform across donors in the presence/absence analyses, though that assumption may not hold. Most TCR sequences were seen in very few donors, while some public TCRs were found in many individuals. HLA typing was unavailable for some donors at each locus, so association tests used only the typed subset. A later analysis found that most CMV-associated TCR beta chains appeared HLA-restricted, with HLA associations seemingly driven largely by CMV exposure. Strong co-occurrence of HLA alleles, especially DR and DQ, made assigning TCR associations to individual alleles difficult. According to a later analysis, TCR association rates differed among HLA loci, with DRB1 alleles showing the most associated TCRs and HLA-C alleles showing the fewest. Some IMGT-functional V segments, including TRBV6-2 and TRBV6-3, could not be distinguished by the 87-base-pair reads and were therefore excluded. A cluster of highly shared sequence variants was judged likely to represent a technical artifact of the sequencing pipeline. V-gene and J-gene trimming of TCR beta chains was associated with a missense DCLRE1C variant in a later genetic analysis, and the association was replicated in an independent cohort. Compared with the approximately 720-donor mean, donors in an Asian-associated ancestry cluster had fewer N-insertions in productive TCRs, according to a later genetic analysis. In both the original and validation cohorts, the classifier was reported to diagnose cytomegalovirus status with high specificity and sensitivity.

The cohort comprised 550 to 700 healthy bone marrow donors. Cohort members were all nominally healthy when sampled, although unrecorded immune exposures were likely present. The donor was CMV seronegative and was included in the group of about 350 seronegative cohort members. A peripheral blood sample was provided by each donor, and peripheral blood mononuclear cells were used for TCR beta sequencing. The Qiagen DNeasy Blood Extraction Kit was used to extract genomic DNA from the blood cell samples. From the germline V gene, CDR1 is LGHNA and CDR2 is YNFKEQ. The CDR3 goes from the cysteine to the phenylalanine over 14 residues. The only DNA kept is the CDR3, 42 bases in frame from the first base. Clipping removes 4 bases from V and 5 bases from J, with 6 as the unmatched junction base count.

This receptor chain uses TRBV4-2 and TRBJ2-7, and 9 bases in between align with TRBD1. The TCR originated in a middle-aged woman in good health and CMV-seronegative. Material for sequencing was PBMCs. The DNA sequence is TGTGCCAGCAGCCGGACAGGGGAGCCCCACGAGCAGTACTTC. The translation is CASSRTGEPHEQYF.